These 20 T cell receptor beta chains originate from one sample sequenced in a study of shared clonotypes between healthy human individuals. Method: immunoSEQ multiplex PCR; TCRdb's copy keeps in-frame clones and lacks some. The profile shows approximately 700,000 clones, about 80% of them singletons. Sequencing used memory CD4+ T cells sorted from blood. Subset of the sample: CD45RA-negative fraction. These receptors were collected from a woman younger than 45 in good health.

V usage is TRBV2 and J usage is TRBJ1-4; D uncertain. The CDR3 totals 12 residues. Germline V lookup: CDR1 SNHLY, CDR2 FYNNEI. V was cut by 8 bases and J by 8 bases, with 12 bases left in between. CDR3 nucleotide sequence: TGTGCCAGCGGCGGGGAGGCAGAAAAACTGTTTTTT. Encoded protein: CASGGEAEKLFF.

The V gene is TRBV5-4, the J gene TRBJ2-7, with 9 positions matching TRBD1. CDR3 length: 16 residues. Germline loops: CDR1 SGHNT, CDR2 YYREEE (reference sequence). V dropped 9 bases and J dropped 1; count of bases not matched to a gene: 14. The CDR3 here is CANPIPGTGWSYEQYF. As DNA, the CDR3 is TGTGCCAACCCAATCCCGGGGACAGGGTGGTCCTACGAGCAGTACTTC.

In its sample, this clone was seen a few times. This chain uses TRBV11-2 with TRBJ2-1; 11 bases agree with TRBD2. CDR3 length: 16 amino acids. V lost 5 bases and J lost 3; bases outside the gene matches: 6. Per germline, CDR1 SGHAT and CDR2 FQNNGV. The CDR3 sequence is CASSGRLAGIYNEQFF. In nucleotides, the CDR3 is TGTGCCAGCAGCGGAAGACTAGCGGGAATCTACAATGAGCAGTTCTTC.

The rearrangement joins TRBV20-1 to TRBJ1-4; D gene ambiguous. Per germline, CDR1 DFQATT and CDR2 SNEGSKA (reference sequence). The CDR3 is 11 residues long. V lost 2 bases to trimming and J lost 4 bases, with 2 bases between them. CDR3 loop: CSARLNEKLFF. In DNA, the CDR3 is TGCAGTGCTAGACTTAATGAAAAACTGTTTTTT.

This chain joins TRBV29-1 and TRBJ2-3; D not certain. Germline lookup yields CDR1 SQVTM and CDR2 ANQGSEA. V was trimmed by 8 bases and J by 2 bases, leaving 11 bases between them. The CDR3 is 12 amino acids. CDR3 residues: CSIDLPTDTQYF. The CDR3 bases are TGCAGCATCGACCTACCCACAGATACGCAGTATTTT.

This clone was found a few times. Other DNA variants within this sample encode the same CDR3. V is TRBV28 and J is TRBJ1-1; the D is unclear. Looked up from germline, CDR1 is MDHEN and CDR2 is SYDVKM. Trimming shortened V by 3 bases and J by 8 bases, and 10 bases separated the two germline ends. This CDR3 has 12 residues. Here the CDR3 reads CASSFWVGEAFF. The CDR3 DNA reads as TGTGCCAGCAGTTTTTGGGTCGGCGAAGCTTTCTTT.

V is TRBV2 and J is TRBJ2-7; maybe TRBD2 (5 bases). This CDR3 is built from 14 residues. The germline CDR1 and CDR2 sequences are SNHLY and FYNNEI. V shed 7 bases and J shed 6 bases, with 19 bases lying between them. In DNA form, the CDR3 reads TGTGCCAGCAACCCGGACTCCGGGTCTACCGAGCAGTACTTC. As protein: CASNPDSGSTEQYF.

As regards this clone: One junction end does not reproduce the germline sequence, and a read error may be involved. The chain links TRBV5-1 to TRBJ1-4; 9 positions match TRBD1. The CDR3 extends over 15 amino acids. CDR1 is SGHRS, CDR2 YFSETQ, per germline. The CDR3 loop reads CASSIQGTGLEKLFF. CDR3 in DNA: TGCGCCAGCAGCATCCAAGGGACAGGGTTGGAAAAGCTGTTTTTT.

This clone was counted only a few times. The chain uses TRBV19 and TRBJ2-7, with a tentative D call TRBD2 (6 bases). Trimming took 6 bases from V and 2 from J, leaving 14 bases between them. Germline CDR1 LNHDA, CDR2 SQIVND (reference sequence). CDR3 size: 14 residues. The CDR3 nucleotides read TGTGCCAGTAGAAAAGCGGAGGGCACCTACGAGCAGTACTTC. Protein product: CASRKAEGTYEQYF.

DNA for the CDR3: TGCGCCAGCAGAACGGGACAGACGAACACCGGGGAGCTGTTTTTT. Protein sequence: CASRTGQTNTGELFF. This sequence joins TRBV5-1 and TRBJ2-2, with 7 bases fitting TRBD1. V lost 5 bases, J lost 0 bases, and 4 bases stayed unmatched. CDR1 is SGHRS and CDR2 is YFSETQ in the germline V gene. The CDR3 is 15 residues long.

This clone was detected only a few times. The V gene is TRBV27, the J gene TRBJ1-2; 7 nucleotides agree with TRBD1. The CDR3 length is 16 residues. CDR1 and CDR2 from the germline V gene are MNHEY and SMNVEV (reference sequence). With 4 bases clipped from V and 8 bases from J, the junction kept 16 bases outside the gene matches. This CDR3 reads CASSSSGNRGLGGYTF. For the CDR3, the DNA is TGTGCCAGCAGTTCGTCCGGGAACAGGGGCTTGGGAGGCTACACCTTC.

The chain has TRBV19 and TRBJ2-1; D is unresolved. The germline CDR1 and CDR2 sequences are LNHDA and SQIVND (reference sequence). The length of the CDR3 is 11 residues. The V gene lost 4 bases and the J gene lost 7 bases, with 5 bases spanning the gap. The CDR3 loop is CASSNKNEQFF. CDR3 coding DNA: TGTGCCAGTAGTAATAAAAATGAGCAGTTCTTC.

This chain joins TRBV5-1 and TRBJ2-3, with a weak D call TRBD2 (6 bases). The CDR3 extends over 15 amino acids. Germline loops: CDR1 SGHRS, CDR2 YFSETQ. Trimming cost V 3 bases and J 0 bases, with 11 bases left between them. The CDR3 protein is CASSSTSSSTDTQYF. The CDR3 DNA is TGCGCCAGCAGCTCGACTAGTTCCAGCACAGATACGCAGTATTTT.

This clone has just one count. V gene TRBV5-4 combines with J gene TRBJ1-5; no clear D gene. Looked up from germline, CDR1 is SGHNT and CDR2 is YYREEE (reference sequence). V was pared by 0 bases and J by 5 bases, with 9 bases between. This CDR3 is built from 14 residues. The CDR3 nucleotides are TGTGCCAGCAGCTTGGCCCCTGGGCATCAGCCCCAGCATTTT. Amino acid sequence: CASSLAPGHQPQHF.

This chain uses TRBV28 with TRBJ1-2; tentatively, D is TRBD1 (6 bases). The CDR3 covers 13 residues. V was clipped by 5 bases and J by 4 bases, with 11 bases between them. Germline values: CDR1 MDHEN, CDR2 SYDVKM. The CDR3 region has the DNA TGTGCCAGCAGTCCCGGACAGTTCTATGGCTACACCTTC. This gives the protein CASSPGQFYGYTF.

In the case of this clone: A junction end diverges from the germline sequence, so it may reflect a read error. This chain joins TRBV28 and TRBJ1-5, with D unclear. The CDR3 consists of 13 residues. CDR1 MDHEN and CDR2 SYDVKM come from the germline V gene. CDR3 residues: CATSSSAAQPQHF. The CDR3 DNA reads as TGTGCCACCAGTTCGTCGGCAGCTCAGCCCCAGCATTTT.

This clone was observed a single time. This chain uses TRBV28 with TRBJ1-4; tentatively, D is TRBD1 (5 bases). There are 15 residues in the CDR3. The V end lost 3 bases, the J end lost 12 bases, and 20 bases lay between the germline ends. Germline V CDR1 and CDR2: MDHEN, SYDVKM. In DNA form, the CDR3 reads TGTGCCAGCAGTTTTATACAGGTCTCGAGGGTAGAACTGTTTTTT. This codes for CASSFIQVSRVELFF.

This rearrangement joins TRBV4-1 to TRBJ2-3; 7 bases fit TRBD2. Trimming took 1 base from V and 4 from J; bases not matched to a gene: 8. The germline V gene encodes CDR1 MGHRA and CDR2 YSYEKL. The CDR3 is made up of 16 amino acids. DNA of the CDR3: TGCGCCAGCAGCCAAGTCGGGCGGGAGAAGGCAGATACGCAGTATTTT. Residues: CASSQVGREKADTQYF.

The rearrangement links TRBV29-1 to TRBJ2-5; D unclear. This CDR3 comprises 14 residues. Trimming took 0 bases from V and 4 from J, leaving 12 bases between them. From germline, CDR1 is SQVTM and CDR2 ANQGSEA. DNA for the CDR3: TGCAGCGTTGAAGATTGGATTGGCAGAGAGACCCAGTACTTC. This gives the protein CSVEDWIGRETQYF.

The V and J genes are TRBV25-1 and TRBJ2-1; 8 bases are shared with TRBD2. CDR1 is MGHDK and CDR2 is SYGVNS in the germline V gene. The junction had 6 bases not matched to a gene; V was cut back by 8 bases and J by 6 bases. This CDR3 has 13 residues. The CDR3 coding sequence is TGTGCCAGCGCAGCGGGAGCTTTCAATGAGCAGTTCTTC. It yields the protein CASAAGAFNEQFF.